This T cell receptor (beta chain) was recovered during a study of T cells after yellow fever vaccination. As TCR cDNA was made by 5'RACE template switching, a universal primer site and UMIs were added. TCRdb redid the calling of the 5' RACE reads with MiXCR, one entry per CDR3 protein. Counted here are approximately 160,000 distinct CDR3 sequences, approximately 9.9% occurring once; the ten biggest clones make up roughly a third. The source material was CD8+ T cells sorted from PBMCs, sampled 45 days after the yellow fever booster vaccination. The source of this sequence is a man between 18 and 29 years old who received the YFV17D yellow fever vaccine.

CDR3 nucleotide sequence: TGTGCCAGCAGCAAAGCCTTGTCCGGAGGCTACAATGAGCAGTTCTTC. Translation gives CASSKALSGGYNEQFF. The gene calls are TRBV21-1 and TRBJ2-1; the DNA was not compared with TRBD2, the D call given in the table. TRBV21-1 is a known pseudogene. This CDR3 is 16 amino acids long.